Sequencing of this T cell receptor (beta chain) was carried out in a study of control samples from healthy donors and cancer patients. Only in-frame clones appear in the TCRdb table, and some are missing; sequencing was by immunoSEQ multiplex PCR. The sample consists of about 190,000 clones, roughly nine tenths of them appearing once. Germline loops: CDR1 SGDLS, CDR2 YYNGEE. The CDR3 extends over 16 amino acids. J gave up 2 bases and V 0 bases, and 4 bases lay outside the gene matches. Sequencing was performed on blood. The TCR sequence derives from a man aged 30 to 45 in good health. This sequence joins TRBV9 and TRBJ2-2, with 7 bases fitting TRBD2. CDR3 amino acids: CASSVDPGGNTGELFF. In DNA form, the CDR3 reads TGTGCCAGCAGCGTAGATCCGGGGGGTAACACCGGGGAGCTGTTTTTT.